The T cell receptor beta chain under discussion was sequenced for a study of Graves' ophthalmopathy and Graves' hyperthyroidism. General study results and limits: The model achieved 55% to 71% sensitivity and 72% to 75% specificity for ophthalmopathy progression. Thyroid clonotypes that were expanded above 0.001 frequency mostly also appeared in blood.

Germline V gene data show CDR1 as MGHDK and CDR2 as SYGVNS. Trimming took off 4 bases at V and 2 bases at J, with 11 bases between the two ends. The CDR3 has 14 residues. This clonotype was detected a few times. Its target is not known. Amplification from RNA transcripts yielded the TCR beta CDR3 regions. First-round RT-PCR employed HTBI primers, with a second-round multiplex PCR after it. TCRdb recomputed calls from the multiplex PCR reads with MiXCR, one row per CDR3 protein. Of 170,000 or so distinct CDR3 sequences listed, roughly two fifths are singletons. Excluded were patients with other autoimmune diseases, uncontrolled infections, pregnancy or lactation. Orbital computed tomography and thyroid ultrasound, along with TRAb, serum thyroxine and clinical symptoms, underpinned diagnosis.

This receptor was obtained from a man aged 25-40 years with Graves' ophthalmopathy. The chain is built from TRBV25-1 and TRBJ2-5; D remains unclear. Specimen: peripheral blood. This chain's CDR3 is CASSGRLGQETQYF. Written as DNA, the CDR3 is TGTGCCAGCAGTGGCAGATTGGGACAAGAGACCCAGTACTTC.